Listed below are T cell receptor beta chains from one sample, sequenced in a study of post-analysis software for immune sequencing data. Using its own MiXCR run on the PCR reads, TCRdb lists one record per CDR3 protein. The sample carries over 700,000 distinct CDR3 sequences, 30% recorded once. The sequenced sample consisted of blood. The receptor source for this set is a girl aged 5-17 years with multiple sclerosis. CDR3s include the opening cysteine and the closing phenylalanine or tryptophan. Fields, in order: J gene, V gene, clone size, CDR3 protein. Not all rows give a size; the values are once, few, many and, for expanded clones, a class.

j_gene: TRBJ2-1
v_gene: TRBV29-1
abundance: few
CDR3aa: CSVFKGILTGVPNEQFF

j_gene: TRBJ2-4
v_gene: TRBV12-3/TRBV12-4
abundance: .
CDR3aa: CASALRLTKNIQYF

j_gene: TRBJ2-1
v_gene: TRBV4-2
abundance: many
CDR3aa: CASSRPGGPYNEQFF

j_gene: TRBJ1-2
v_gene: TRBV28
abundance: .
CDR3aa: CASTPTNYGYTF

j_gene: TRBJ2-7
v_gene: TRBV4-3
abundance: .
CDR3aa: CASSPRGGQYEQYF

j_gene: TRBJ2-1
v_gene: TRBV7-9
abundance: .
CDR3aa: CASSSWGRGNEQFF

j_gene: TRBJ1-1
v_gene: TRBV10-3
abundance: .
CDR3aa: CAISERQIMNTEAFF

j_gene: TRBJ1-1
v_gene: TRBV5-1
abundance: .
CDR3aa: CASSFTGTGMNTEAFF

j_gene: TRBJ1-2
v_gene: TRBV4-1
abundance: few
CDR3aa: CASSQDSGNVYGYTF

j_gene: TRBJ2-4
v_gene: TRBV20-1
abundance: .
CDR3aa: CSAAPVVAGIVSKNIQYF

j_gene: TRBJ2-1
v_gene: TRBV27
abundance: .
CDR3aa: CASSLGLAGPPYNEQFF

j_gene: TRBJ2-7
v_gene: TRBV5-1
abundance: .
CDR3aa: CASSLEGTSSYEQYF

j_gene: TRBJ2-1
v_gene: TRBV5-1
abundance: once
CDR3aa: CASSLEGVSGGSFYNEQFF

j_gene: TRBJ1-1
v_gene: TRBV12-3/TRBV12-4
abundance: .
CDR3aa: CASSHGGRKNTEAFF

j_gene: TRBJ2-1
v_gene: TRBV7-2
abundance: many
CDR3aa: CASSSPGGSYNEQFF

j_gene: TRBJ2-5
v_gene: TRBV7-2
abundance: .
CDR3aa: CASSLVGGRQETQYF

j_gene: TRBJ1-1
v_gene: TRBV9
abundance: .
CDR3aa: CASSVSGGGLTEAFF

j_gene: .
v_gene: TRBV18
abundance: .
CDR3aa: CASSPLSGQETQFF

j_gene: TRBJ1-5
v_gene: TRBV2
abundance: .
CDR3aa: CASSEPGPNQPQHF

j_gene: TRBJ2-1
v_gene: TRBV5-1
abundance: few
CDR3aa: CASSEGTSGHNEQFF

j_gene: TRBJ1-1
v_gene: TRBV6-2/TRBV6-3
abundance: few
CDR3aa: CASSYSSLALWTEAFF

j_gene: TRBJ1-2
v_gene: TRBV3-1
abundance: .
CDR3aa: CAGSPTRTANYGYTF

j_gene: TRBJ2-5
v_gene: TRBV5-1
abundance: .
CDR3aa: CASSFTGGNQETQYF

j_gene: TRBJ1-2
v_gene: TRBV11-2
abundance: .
CDR3aa: CASSSPLRGYTF

j_gene: TRBJ2-5
v_gene: TRBV20-1
abundance: many
CDR3aa: CSASITSGAYQETQYF

j_gene: TRBJ2-1
v_gene: TRBV6-4
abundance: many
CDR3aa: CASSEYSGMGNEQFF

j_gene: TRBJ1-1
v_gene: TRBV20-1
abundance: .
CDR3aa: CSARTDRGHTEAFF

j_gene: TRBJ2-3
v_gene: TRBV3-1
abundance: .
CDR3aa: CASSQGSGGIDTQYF

j_gene: TRBJ2-1
v_gene: TRBV9
abundance: .
CDR3aa: CASSGGITSEGEQFF

j_gene: TRBJ2-3
v_gene: TRBV6-1
abundance: .
CDR3aa: CASTPQQLAGSGQYF

j_gene: TRBJ2-5
v_gene: TRBV7-9
abundance: few
CDR3aa: CASSQRPDQGGVETQYF

j_gene: TRBJ2-1
v_gene: TRBV20-1
abundance: many
CDR3aa: CSARNTLAGDHGEQFF

j_gene: TRBJ2-4
v_gene: TRBV20-1
abundance: .
CDR3aa: CSAIDDILAKNIQYF

j_gene: .
v_gene: TRBV24-1
abundance: .
CDR3aa: CVTSDVDRGLRETQYF

j_gene: TRBJ1-6
v_gene: TRBV28
abundance: few
CDR3aa: CASSGTGKDTYNSPLHF

j_gene: TRBJ2-5
v_gene: TRBV29-1
abundance: many
CDR3aa: CSAYERVQETQYF

j_gene: TRBJ1-1
v_gene: TRBV29-1
abundance: few
CDR3aa: CSVARLEWKGHPNTEAFF

j_gene: .
v_gene: TRBV3-1
abundance: few
CDR3aa: CASQRTSFETQYF

j_gene: TRBJ2-3
v_gene: TRBV24-1
abundance: few
CDR3aa: CATSDLKSSGRDTQYF

j_gene: TRBJ2-5
v_gene: TRBV2
abundance: .
CDR3aa: CASSEQAGSGESQYF

j_gene: TRBJ2-1
v_gene: TRBV3-1
abundance: .
CDR3aa: CASSQEVFLGYNEQFF

j_gene: TRBJ2-1
v_gene: TRBV9
abundance: .
CDR3aa: CASSVASRGLFSYNEQFF

j_gene: TRBJ1-4
v_gene: TRBV10-3
abundance: .
CDR3aa: CAISRAGEKLFF

j_gene: .
v_gene: TRBV7-2
abundance: .
CDR3aa: CASSLDRVAYEQYF

j_gene: TRBJ2-1
v_gene: TRBV7-9
abundance: many
CDR3aa: CASSARDRRANEQFF

j_gene: TRBJ1-2
v_gene: TRBV9
abundance: few
CDR3aa: CASSGMQSNYGYTF

j_gene: TRBJ2-3
v_gene: TRBV3-1
abundance: .
CDR3aa: CASSPQRRDRGSDTQYF

j_gene: TRBJ1-2
v_gene: TRBV5-8
abundance: .
CDR3aa: CASSLVANGYTF

j_gene: TRBJ2-7
v_gene: TRBV2
abundance: few
CDR3aa: CASSENLGSYEQYF